This T cell receptor (beta chain) was found in a study of cytomegalovirus exposure and HLA in healthy donors. For this clone: The antigen is not known.

Amplification used 60 Vbeta primers and 13 Jbeta primers. Clones were sequenced by immunoSEQ multiplex PCR, and TCRdb holds only the in-frame ones, with some missing. In the table there are more than 95,000 clones, around 70% of which are singletons. V lost 2 bases to trimming and J lost 7 bases; unmatched junction nucleotides: 3. The CDR3 contains 14 residues. CDR1 SGHTA and CDR2 FQGNSA come from the germline V gene. Study findings and constraints: Association of a missense DCLRE1C variant with TCR beta V- and J-gene trimming was reported in a later analysis. The HLA-A and HLA-B alleles of most subjects were reportedly predicted accurately from TCR beta sequences.

This chain links TRBV7-2 with TRBJ1-4; 8 bases agree with TRBD1. The TCR sequence derives from a woman aged 50 to 60 in good health and CMV-seropositive. The sequenced sample was PBMCs. The CDR3 sequence is CASSLQGATEKLFF. Written as DNA, the CDR3 is TGTGCCAGCAGCTTACAGGGGGCTACTGAAAAACTGTTTTTT.